This TCR beta chain was sequenced during a study of Graves' ophthalmopathy and Graves' hyperthyroidism. Transcripts of RNA were the source for amplifying TCR beta CDR3 regions. First-round RT-PCR with HTBI primers preceded a second-round multiplex PCR. TCRdb used MiXCR to reprocess the multiplex PCR reads, holding one entry per CDR3 protein. Of 600,000 to 700,000 distinct CDR3 sequences in the sample, over 40% are singletons; the top ten hold over 2.5%. In this sample, this clonotype turned up once. A junction boundary mismatches the germline segment, possibly from a read error. The sample comprised peripheral blood. The clonotype originates from an adult man with Graves' ophthalmopathy.

The CDR3 nucleotides are TGTGCCAGCAGTGAACAGGGGGCAGTGAACACCGGGGAGCTGTTTTTT. Translating gives CASSEQGAVNTGELFF. The rearrangement uses TRBV10-3 and TRBJ2-2; TRBD1 agrees at 9 bases. This CDR3 contains 16 residues. The germline CDR1 and CDR2 sequences are ENHRY and SYGVKD.